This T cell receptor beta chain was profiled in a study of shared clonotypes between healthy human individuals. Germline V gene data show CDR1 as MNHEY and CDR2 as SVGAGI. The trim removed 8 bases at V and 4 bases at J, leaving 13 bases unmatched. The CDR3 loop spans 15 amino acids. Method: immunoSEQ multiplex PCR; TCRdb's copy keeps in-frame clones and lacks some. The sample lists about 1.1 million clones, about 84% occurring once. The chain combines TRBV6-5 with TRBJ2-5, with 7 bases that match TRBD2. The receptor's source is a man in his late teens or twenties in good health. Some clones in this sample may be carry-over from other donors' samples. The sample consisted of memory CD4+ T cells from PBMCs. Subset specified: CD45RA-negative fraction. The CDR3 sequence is CASASGNIRGETQYF. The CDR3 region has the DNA TGTGCCAGCGCTAGCGGAAATATTAGGGGAGAGACCCAGTACTTC.